These 3 T cell receptor beta chains originate from one sample sequenced in a study of human T cells and chemical hapten exposure (dated by TCRdb to the early 2020s). The time point label for this specimen denotes: patch test 3, about 24 weeks after DPC sensitization. The treatment or condition label for this specimen denotes: therapeutic diphenylcyclopropenone sensitization with weekly scalp DPC. The library relied on RACE. This sample was sequenced with a NextSeq 500. TCRdb took the public reads, trimmed them with fastp at Q25, ran MiXCR for clone calling and kept in-frame beta chains. Each record represents a unique CDR3 protein, reported with the most common genes and DNA among its rows. The sample table contains more than 95,000 distinct CDR3 sequences; only one count was recorded for around 34% of them. The ten largest clones add up to about 2.7% of the sample. The sample consisted of whole blood, taken in connection with sensitization to the hapten diphenylcyclopropenone (DPC). The receptors shown here come from a man in his forties with alopecia areata. Some clones in this sample may be carry-over from other donors' samples.

V is TRBV6-5 and J is TRBJ1-6, with 8 bases matching TRBD1. V trimming: 2 bases; J trimming: 3 bases; junction bases outside the gene matches: 12. The germline CDR1 and CDR2 sequences are MNHEY and SVGAGI. The CDR3 length is 19 residues. The CDR3 DNA is TGTGCCAGCAGTTACGGGGGTGCAGGGGGCGCTTTCTATAATTCACCCCTCCACTTT. Translation gives CASSYGGAGGAFYNSPLHF.

The V call is TRBV28, the J call TRBJ2-3; the D gene is possibly TRBD2 (6 bases). V was trimmed by 5 bases and J by 0 bases, leaving 6 bases between them. The CDR3 is made up of 13 amino acids. Germline V gene lookup returns CDR1 MDHEN and CDR2 SYDVKM. The CDR3 sequence: CASSRGSTDTQYF. The CDR3 DNA reads as TGTGCCAGCAGTCGGGGGAGCACAGATACGCAGTATTTT.

This chain links TRBV6-2 or TRBV6-3 with TRBJ2-7; 7 positions agree with TRBD2. Losses at the gene ends were 2 bases for V and 6 bases for J; bases not matched to a gene: 7. This CDR3 is 14 amino acids long. From germline, CDR1 is MNHEY and CDR2 SVGEGT. CDR3 DNA: TGTGCCAGCAGTTACGGCGGGGGAGTGCCCGAGCAGTACGTC. Translating gives CASSYGGGVPEQYV.